The source of this TCR beta chain is a study of cytomegalovirus exposure and HLA in healthy donors. Whole-study findings and limits: As was reported, the classifier diagnosed cytomegalovirus status with high specificity and sensitivity. Presence/absence comparisons presumed near-even sequencing depth among donors.

The length of the CDR3 is 15 residues. Trimming shortened V by 4 bases and J by 4 bases, and 16 bases separated the two germline ends. CDR1 is MNHEY and CDR2 is SMNVEV in the germline V gene (reference sequence). On this clone: Its antigen is not known.

PCR was performed using 60 Vbeta and 13 Jbeta primers. TCRdb's table, derived via immunoSEQ multiplex PCR, lists solely in-frame clones and lacks some. Of about 180,000 clones listed, more than 70% were seen once; the top ten hold 1.3% to 1.5%. Donors showed nominal health when sampled, although they likely had unrecorded immune exposures. The sequence was obtained from a girl aged 5 to 17 in good health and CMV-seropositive. The V call is TRBV27, the J call TRBJ1-1; possible D gene TRBD1, 6 bases. Specimen: PBMCs. DNA for the CDR3: TGTGCCAGCAGTTCGCCAGGGGAAGTGGCCACTGAAGCTTTCTTT. As protein: CASSSPGEVATEAFF.